This is a list of T cell receptor beta chains from one sample in a study of response to subunit inactivated influenza vaccine. TCRdb re-called the RT-PCR reads through MiXCR, storing one row per CDR3 protein. The table includes a few hundred thousand distinct CDR3 sequences, 21% detected once. Sequenced here: PBMCs from blood, sampled about 20 months after vaccination. The receptors were sampled from a man aged 50-75 years who received an inactivated influenza vaccine. Both conserved end residues are part of each CDR3. Fields, in order: D gene, J gene, V gene, clone size, CDR3 DNA, CDR3 protein. D genes are given only for firm matches. Clone sizes are given selectively: once, few, many, or a class where the clone is expanded.

.	TRBJ2-3	TRBV9	.	TGTGCCAGCAGCGTCGGTGCACAATGGGATACGCAGTATTTT	CASSVGAQWDTQYF
TRBD2	TRBJ2-1	TRBV12-3/TRBV12-4	.	TGTGCCAGCAGTTATGTACTAGCGGGAGGCGATGAGCAGTTCTTC	CASSYVLAGGDEQFF
TRBD2	TRBJ2-3	TRBV12-3/TRBV12-4	many	TGTGCCAGCAGTTTCGTAGCGGGAGGGCCGGTTACGCAGTATTTT	CASSFVAGGPVTQYF
.	TRBJ1-5	TRBV5-1	.	TGCGCCAGCAGTCCGGGGATGGGCAATCAGCCCCAGCATTTT	CASSPGMGNQPQHF
.	TRBJ2-7	TRBV10-3	.	TGTGCCACAGACACAGGGTCCTACGAGCAGTACTTC	CATDTGSYEQYF
.	TRBJ2-7	TRBV29-1	few	TGCAGCGCTACCAGGGACACGGGTTACGAGCAGTACTTC	CSATRDTGYEQYF
.	TRBJ2-5	TRBV7-7	once	TGTGCTAGCAGCTTATCCGGGGTCCAAGAGACCCGGTACTTC	CASSLSGVQETRYF
.	TRBJ2-7	TRBV6-1	once	TGTGCCAGCAGTGAAGACAGGAGTATTGGGGTACAAGGCTTC	CASSEDRSIGVQGF
.	TRBJ1-1	TRBV18	.	TGTGCCAGCTCACCGATAAGGGACACTGAAGCTTTCTTT	CASSPIRDTEAFF
.	TRBJ1-5	TRBV19	.	TGTGCCAGTACCCCCGGACTAAGCAATCAGCCCCAGCATTTT	CASTPGLSNQPQHF
.	TRBJ2-1	TRBV4-3	.	TGCGCCAGCAGCCAAACAACTTGGAGTGGCAATGAGCAGTTCTTC	CASSQTTWSGNEQFF
.	TRBJ2-7	TRBV5-1	.	TGCGCCAGCAGCGACCCGGCCTCCTCCTACGAGCAGTACTTC	CASSDPASSYEQYF
.	TRBJ2-7	TRBV4-2	few	TGTGCCAGCAGCCCCCGGGACGCAAGATACGAGCAGTACTTC	CASSPRDARYEQYF
TRBD2	TRBJ2-1	TRBV29-1	few	TGCAGCGTGGGGAGGTGGAGCGGGGCCTACAATGAGCAGTTCTTC	CSVGRWSGAYNEQFF
.	TRBJ2-7	TRBV4-3	.	TGCGCCAGCAGCCAAGGTTCGGGTACCTACGAGCAGTACTTC	CASSQGSGTYEQYF
.	TRBJ1-6	TRBV6-1	many	TGTGCCAGCAGTGATAAGTTCGCCGGGGTTCTTAATTCACCCCTCCACTTT	CASSDKFAGVLNSPLHF
.	TRBJ1-2	TRBV5-5	.	TGTGCCAGCAGCGGGGGATTGGGGGGCTACACCTTC	CASSGGLGGYTF
TRBD2	TRBJ2-3	TRBV11-2	.	TGTGCCAGCAGCTTAGTGGCGGGGGGGCCGGATACGCAGTATTTT	CASSLVAGGPDTQYF
.	TRBJ2-2	TRBV3-1	few	TGTGCCAGCAGCTCCATGTCCGGGGAGCTGTTTTTT	CASSSMSGELFF
.	TRBJ2-7	TRBV12-3/TRBV12-4	.	TGTGCCAGCAGTCGCAACTGGGGGCGCCTGTACGAGCAGTACTTC	CASSRNWGRLYEQYF
.	TRBJ2-5	TRBV15	.	TGTGCCACCAGCAGGGAGGGACGCCGCGGGGAGACCCAGTACTTC	CATSREGRRGETQYF
TRBD2	TRBJ2-7	TRBV5-1	.	TGCGCCAGCAGCCCGACTAGCGGGGGTAAGAATACTTACGAGCAGTACTTC	CASSPTSGGKNTYEQYF
.	TRBJ2-3	TRBV7-2	.	TGTGCCAGCAGCCCAACTCCGGGACTGGAATGGGATACGCAGTATTTT	CASSPTPGLEWDTQYF
.	TRBJ1-2	TRBV11-1	few	TGTGCCAGCAGCGTCCGGGACCTAGCTCCAAGCCCTAACTATGGCTACACCTTC	CASSVRDLAPSPNYGYTF
.	TRBJ2-7	TRBV5-1	few	TGCGCCAGCAGCTTGGTTTCCGGATCCTACGAGCAGTACTTC	CASSLVSGSYEQYF
.	TRBJ1-5	TRBV6-2/TRBV6-3	.	TGTGCCAGCACGGACAGCTTCAATCAGCCCCAGCATTTT	CASTDSFNQPQHF
TRBD1	TRBJ2-1	TRBV24-1	.	TGTGCCACCAGTGATGACAGGGGAGTCTCCTACAATGAGCAGTTCTTC	CATSDDRGVSYNEQFF
.	TRBJ1-3	TRBV4-1	.	TGCGCCAGCAGGAGGGGGGCTCCCGGAAACACCATATATTTT	CASRRGAPGNTIYF
.	TRBJ2-6	TRBV6-5	.	TGTGCCAGCAGTTACACGGACGGAAACTCTGGGGCCAACGTCCTGACTTTC	CASSYTDGNSGANVLTF
.	TRBJ1-5	TRBV4-3	.	TGCGCCAGCAGCCAAGATCTGACAGTAAATCAGCCCCAGCATTTT	CASSQDLTVNQPQHF